The 16 T cell receptor beta chains listed next were all sequenced from one sample in a study of Graves' ophthalmopathy and Graves' hyperthyroidism. Transcripts of RNA were the source for amplifying TCR beta CDR3 regions. RT-PCR with HTBI primers came first, then second-round multiplex PCR. TCRdb ran MiXCR on the multiplex PCR reads and lists one entry per CDR3 protein. The table shows about 600,000 distinct CDR3 sequences, with less than 40% occurring only once. The sequenced sample was peripheral blood or thyroid tissue (not recorded which). These receptors were obtained from an adult man with Graves' hyperthyroidism.

In DNA, the CDR3 is TGTGCCAGCAGCTTTGGACTAGCGGGGGGAATAACCTACGAGCAGTACTTC. Encoded protein: CASSFGLAGGITYEQYF. This chain uses TRBV5-8 with TRBJ2-7; the match to TRBD2 covers 14 bases. The CDR3 loop spans 17 amino acids. Germline CDR1 SGHTS, CDR2 YDEGEE. The ends lost 2 bases at V and 2 bases at J; junction bases unmatched: 6.

This clonotype was seen ten or more times. The chain employs TRBV6-1 and TRBJ1-5; maybe TRBD1 (6 bases). This CDR3 spans 17 amino acids. Germline CDR1 and CDR2: MNHNS and SASEGT. The V end was cut by 1 base, the J end by 1 base, with 14 bases between. The CDR3 nucleotides read TGTGCCAGCAGTGAAGACAGGGTACGAGGCAGCAATCAGCCCCAGCATTTT. This gives the protein CASSEDRVRGSNQPQHF.

V is TRBV7-9 and J is TRBJ1-1, with TRBD1 matching 9 bases. V gave up 6 bases and J gave up 5 bases; unmatched junction bases: 7. Germline V gene lookup returns CDR1 SEHNR and CDR2 FQNEAQ (reference sequence). This CDR3 is built from 14 residues. This CDR3 is CASSIAQGATEAFF. The CDR3 nucleotides are TGTGCCAGCAGTATAGCACAGGGGGCAACTGAAGCTTTCTTT.

Worth noting for this clonotype: In this CDR3 the conserved last residue, phenylalanine or tryptophan, is missing, so a read error is likely. V usage is TRBV7-8 and J usage is TRBJ2-5; 7 bases fit TRBD2. V was clipped by 5 bases and J by 5 bases; unmatched bases: 8. This CDR3 has 14 residues. Germline V gives CDR1 SGHVS, CDR2 FQNEAQ. CDR3 residues: CASSPPGREETQYL. The CDR3 bases are TGTGCCAGCAGCCCGCCGGGGCGGGAGGAGACCCAGTACCTC.

This clonotype was seen ten or more times. This sequence joins TRBV7-9 and TRBJ2-2, with D maybe TRBD1 (6 bases). The CDR3 is made up of 13 amino acids. Germline V gives CDR1 SEHNR, CDR2 FQNEAQ (reference sequence). The ends were cut back, 5 bases at V and 3 bases at J, with 7 bases in the middle. CDR3 residues: CASSRQDTGELFF. The CDR3 DNA follows: TGTGCCAGCAGCCGACAGGACACCGGGGAGCTGTTTTTT.

The rearrangement links TRBV29-1 to TRBJ1-2; perhaps TRBD1 as D (5 bases). CDR3 size: 14 residues. The germline V and J ends were trimmed by 8 bases and 4 bases, with 20 bases remaining between them. The germline V gene encodes CDR1 SQVTM and CDR2 ANQGSEA. The CDR3 reads CSWSRDFSPYGYTF. In DNA form, the CDR3 reads TGCAGCTGGTCCCGGGACTTCAGCCCCTATGGCTACACCTTC. Using reference TRBV29-1 and TRBJ1-2 for the parts outside the CDR3, the full variable domain is SAVISQKPSRDICQRGTSLTIQCQVDSQVTMMFWYRQQPGQSLTLIATANQGSEATYESGFVIDKFPISRPNLTFSTLTVSNMSPEDSSIYLCSWSRDFSPYGYTFGSGTRLTVV.

This clonotype was detected ten times or more. This sequence joins TRBV19 and TRBJ2-7; 10 bases line up with TRBD2. Per germline, CDR1 LNHDA and CDR2 SQIVND (reference sequence). The CDR3 consists of 17 residues. Germline trimming cut 5 bases from V and 5 bases from J; bases unmatched to any gene: 15. The CDR3 DNA follows: TGTGCCAGTAGTTTGGGGGTGTCTAGCGGGAGTCTCGACGAGCAGTACTTC. This encodes CASSLGVSSGSLDEQYF.

With respect to this clonotype: A much bigger clone sits one base away, suggesting this may be a read error. This chain uses TRBV6-1 with TRBJ1-4; perhaps TRBD1 as D (5 bases). This CDR3 is built from 12 residues. V lost 5 bases and J 7 bases, leaving 8 bases between the germline ends. CDR1 is MNHNS and CDR2 is SASEGT in the germline V gene. The chain's CDR3 is CASSSGSEKLFF. CDR3 coding DNA: TGTGCCAGCAGTTCAGGGAGTGAAAAACTGTTTTTT.

The V gene is TRBV7-2, the J gene TRBJ2-5; TRBD1 might be the D (5 bases). The germline gives CDR1 SGHTA, CDR2 FQGNSA. This CDR3 region has 18 residues. V gave up 5 bases and J gave up 0 bases, with 22 bases separating them. CDR3: CASSQTGPPRSYQETQYF. In nucleotides, the CDR3 is TGTGCCAGCAGCCAAACAGGACCCCCTAGGTCGTACCAAGAGACCCAGTACTTC. The complete variable domain, with remaining parts taken from reference TRBV7-2 and TRBJ2-5, reads GAGVSQSPSNKVTEKGKDVELRCDPISGHTALYWYRQSLGQGLEFLIYFQGNSAPDKSGLPSDRFSAERTGGSVSTLTIQRTQQEDSAVYLCASSQTGPPRSYQETQYFGPGTRLLVL.

The chain joins TRBV6-1 to TRBJ1-5; 8 bases are a match to TRBD1. V was pared by 5 bases and J by 0 bases, with 18 bases of the junction left unmatched. Per the germline V gene, CDR1 is MNHNS and CDR2 is SASEGT. The CDR3 is 20 amino acids. In nucleotides, the CDR3 is TGTGCCAGCAGTTACTTAGGCCCACAGGGGGTCGCGGATAGCAATCAGCCCCAGCATTTT. This translates into CASSYLGPQGVADSNQPQHF.

The chain employs TRBV19 and TRBJ2-6; D remains unclear. The CDR3 contains 14 residues. Germline V gene sequence: CDR1 LNHDA, CDR2 SQIVND (reference sequence). Trimming cost V 4 bases and J 4 bases, with 8 bases left between them. The CDR3, as DNA: TGTGCCAGTAGTAGCCTACAGGGGGCCAACGTCCTGACTTTC. Its translation is CASSSLQGANVLTF.

The genes are TRBV19 and TRBJ2-7, with D perhaps matching TRBD2 (6 bases). Germline assignment: CDR1 LNHDA and CDR2 SQIVND (reference sequence). The V and J ends lost 10 bases and 2 bases respectively, with 12 bases between them. This CDR3 is 12 amino acids long. The CDR3 DNA follows: TGTGCCACCCAGGGACTTACCTACGAGCAGTACTTC. It yields the protein CATQGLTYEQYF.

This clonotype was found many times. This chain connects TRBV6-5 to TRBJ1-1, with 8 bases aligning to TRBD1. This CDR3 has 14 amino acids. Per germline, CDR1 MNHEY and CDR2 SVGAGI. V was clipped by 7 bases and J by 5 bases; unmatched bases: 9. Here the CDR3 reads CASKEDRGRTEAFF. The CDR3 region has the DNA TGTGCCAGCAAGGAAGACAGGGGAAGAACTGAAGCTTTCTTT.

The gene calls are TRBV7-9 and TRBJ2-2; D call uncertain. V dropped 3 bases and J dropped 0 bases, with 8 bases sitting between them. This CDR3 region has 15 residues. Germline V gene sequence: CDR1 SEHNR, CDR2 FQNEAQ (reference sequence). CDR3 loop: CASSFGVTNTGELFF. In DNA, the CDR3 is TGTGCCAGCAGCTTCGGTGTCACGAACACCGGGGAGCTGTTTTTT.

The table lists this clonotype with a few counts. The V call is TRBV12-3 or TRBV12-4, the J call TRBJ1-5; D may be TRBD1 (5 bases). This CDR3 is 12 amino acids long. V lost 7 bases and J 7 bases, leaving 11 bases between the germline ends. CDR3 bases: TGTGCCAGCACCGTAAGGGACCAGCCCCAGCATTTT. Protein: CASTVRDQPQHF.

On this clonotype: At one end the junction does not follow the germline gene, possibly because of a read error. The chain links TRBV19 to TRBJ1-2, with 9 bases lining up with TRBD1. Germline CDR1 is LNHDA and CDR2 is SQIVND (reference sequence). The CDR3 is 15 amino acids. Here the CDR3 reads CASSIPRTGVYGYIF. DNA of the CDR3: TGTGCCAGTAGTATCCCGAGGACAGGGGTCTATGGCTACATCTTC.